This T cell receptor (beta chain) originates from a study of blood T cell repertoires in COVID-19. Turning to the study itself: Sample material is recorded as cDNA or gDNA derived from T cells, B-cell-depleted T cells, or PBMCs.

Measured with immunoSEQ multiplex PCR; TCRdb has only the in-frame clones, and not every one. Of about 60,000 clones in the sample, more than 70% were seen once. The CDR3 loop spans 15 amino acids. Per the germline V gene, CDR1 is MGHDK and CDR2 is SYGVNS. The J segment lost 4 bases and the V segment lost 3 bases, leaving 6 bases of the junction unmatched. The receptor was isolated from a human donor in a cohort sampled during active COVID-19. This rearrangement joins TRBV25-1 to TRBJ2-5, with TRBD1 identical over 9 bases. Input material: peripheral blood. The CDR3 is CASSESTGGRETQYF. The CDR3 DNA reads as TGTGCCAGCAGTGAGTCCACAGGGGGCCGAGAGACCCAGTACTTC. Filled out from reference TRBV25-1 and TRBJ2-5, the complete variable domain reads EADIYQTPRYLVIGTGKKITLECSQTMGHDKMYWYQQDPGMELHLIHYSYGVNSTEKGDLSSESTVSRIRTEHFPLTLESARPSHTSQYLCASSESTGGRETQYFGPGTRLLVL.